These 17 T cell receptor beta chains originate from one sample sequenced in a study of shared clonotypes between healthy human individuals. Produced via immunoSEQ multiplex PCR; TCRdb's table is partial and in-frame only. The sample shows approximately 500,000 clones, around 74% of them seen only once. Material for sequencing was PBMCs. These receptors were obtained from a woman aged 40 to 49 in good health. Some clones in this sample may be carry-over from other donors' samples.

CDR3 DNA: TGTGCCAGCAGCGTAGTAGCGGGACGCCAAGAGACCCAGTACTTC. Its protein is CASSVVAGRQETQYF. The chain employs TRBV9 and TRBJ2-5; 8 bases are shared with TRBD2. Germline lookup yields CDR1 SGDLS and CDR2 YYNGEE. The CDR3 runs to 15 residues. The junction had 2 bases not matched to a gene; V was cut back by 0 bases and J by 1 base.

The V and J genes are TRBV5-1 and TRBJ1-4, with a weak D call TRBD1 (6 bases). V lost 9 bases, J lost 7 bases, and 19 bases lay in between. CDR1 and CDR2 from the germline V gene are SGHRS and YFSETQ. This CDR3 comprises 14 residues. CDR3: CATSGGTEGEKLFF. CDR3 DNA: TGCGCCACTTCCGGGGGCACCGAAGGTGAAAAACTGTTTTTT.

This chain joins TRBV9 and TRBJ2-3; TRBD2 aligns across 12 bases. The ends lost 1 base at V and 5 bases at J; junction bases unmatched: 2. Germline V gene lookup returns CDR1 SGDLS and CDR2 YYNGEE. The CDR3 spans 15 residues. The CDR3, as DNA: TGTGCCAGCAGCGTACTAGCGGGAGGGTTAGATACGCAGTATTTT. Its protein is CASSVLAGGLDTQYF.

A few counts support this clone. The rearrangement uses TRBV5-1 and TRBJ2-2; maybe TRBD2 (6 bases). Deletions cut 2 bases from V and 3 bases from J, with 11 bases between. The length of the CDR3 is 15 residues. CDR1 SGHRS and CDR2 YFSETQ come from the germline V gene. The CDR3 region has the DNA TGCGCCAGCAGCTTCGGGGGAGCGGACACCGGGGAGCTGTTTTTT. This translates into CASSFGGADTGELFF.

The V and J genes are TRBV5-1 and TRBJ2-1; a possible D gene is TRBD1 (7 bases). CDR3 size: 15 residues. The germline V gene has CDR1 SGHRS and CDR2 YFSETQ. Trimming stripped 0 bases from V and 7 bases from J, with 14 bases between. CDR3 DNA sequence: TGCGCCAGCAGCTTGGAGGGCAGGGGGGATAATGAGCAGTTCTTC. Its translation is CASSLEGRGDNEQFF.

The V gene is TRBV7-6, the J gene TRBJ2-7, with TRBD2 matching 14 bases. The CDR3 contains 14 residues. J was trimmed by 6 bases and V by 5 bases; bases with no gene match: 3. The germline CDR1 and CDR2 sequences are SGHVS and FNYEAQ. CDR3 protein: CASSAGLAGAEQYF. In DNA form, the CDR3 reads TGTGCCAGCAGCGCGGGACTAGCGGGAGCCGAGCAGTACTTC.

This clone has only a few counts. This chain uses TRBV4-2 with TRBJ2-1, with 7 bases identical to TRBD1. J lost 5 bases, V lost 5 bases, and 12 bases had no gene match. The germline CDR1 and CDR2 sequences are LGHNA and YNFKEQ. This CDR3 is 16 amino acids long. DNA for the CDR3: TGTGCCAGCAGCGAGGGGGCCAGCGAGGACCACAATGAGCAGTTCTTC. Translation: CASSEGASEDHNEQFF.

The chain employs TRBV6-5 and TRBJ2-2; tentatively, D is TRBD1 or TRBD2 (5 bases each). V lost 5 bases, J lost 4 bases, and 14 bases lay in between. CDR3 length: 15 amino acids. The V gene's germline CDR1 is MNHEY and CDR2 SVGAGI. Here the CDR3 DNA reads TGTGCCAGCAGTCTCCGGAGAGGGACCACCGGGGAGCTGTTTTTT. It codes for CASSLRRGTTGELFF.

The chain carries TRBV2 and TRBJ2-1; weak D call: TRBD2 (6 bases). The germline CDR1 and CDR2 sequences are SNHLY and FYNNEI. V dropped 8 bases and J dropped 4 bases, with 21 bases sitting between them. The CDR3 consists of 16 residues. CDR3 residues: CASVLSGRVGYNEQFF. The CDR3 region has the DNA TGTGCCAGCGTCCTGAGCGGGCGGGTTGGGTACAATGAGCAGTTCTTC.

This chain joins TRBV27 and TRBJ2-3; 7 bases align to TRBD1. Germline CDR1 and CDR2: MNHEY and SMNVEV (reference sequence). The CDR3 has 14 residues. V dropped 7 bases and J dropped 4; count of bases not matched to a gene: 8. The CDR3 bases are TGTGCCAGCACCCCAACAGGGGAAGCAGATACGCAGTATTTT. Protein sequence: CASTPTGEADTQYF.

Here the CDR3 reads CASTTEGYYEQYF. CDR3 sequence (DNA): TGTGCCAGCACGACGGAGGGTTACTACGAGCAGTACTTC. The V call is TRBV28, the J call TRBJ2-7, with D possibly matching TRBD2 (6 bases). This CDR3 contains 13 residues. The V end lost 7 bases, the J end lost 3 bases, and 13 bases lay between the germline ends. Germline V gives CDR1 MDHEN, CDR2 SYDVKM. The full variable domain, its missing parts supplied by reference TRBV28 and TRBJ2-7, is DVKVTQSSRYLVKRTGEKVFLECVQDMDHENMFWYRQDPGLGLRLIYFSYDVKMKEKGDIPEGYSVSREKKERFSLILESASTNQTSMYLCASTTEGYYEQYFGPGTRLTVT.

This rearrangement joins TRBV6-1 to TRBJ1-2, with TRBD1 matching over 10 bases. Trimming took 4 bases from V and 3 from J; bases not matched to a gene: 11. The CDR3 has 17 residues. Germline loops: CDR1 MNHNS, CDR2 SASEGT. CDR3 in amino acids: CASSVRGQGLPDYGYTF. The CDR3, as DNA: TGTGCCAGCAGTGTGCGGGGACAGGGGCTTCCGGACTATGGCTACACCTTC.

The chain is built from TRBV5-1 and TRBJ1-1; D is unclear. CDR3 length: 14 residues. Germline V lookup: CDR1 SGHRS, CDR2 YFSETQ. The V end was cut by 2 bases, the J end by 1 base, with 9 bases between. CDR3 bases: TGCGCCAGCAGCTTCGAAGGTTGGAACACTGAAGCTTTCTTT. Its translation is CASSFEGWNTEAFF.

This clone was picked up a small number of times. The V and J genes are TRBV7-8 and TRBJ2-1; maybe TRBD2 (6 bases). Trimming stripped 0 bases from V and 5 bases from J, with 20 bases between. The CDR3 is made up of 18 amino acids. CDR1 and CDR2 (germline): SGHVS, FQNEAQ. CDR3 sequence reads: CASSLAFFRVGGDNEQFF. The CDR3 bases are TGTGCCAGCAGCTTAGCGTTCTTCCGGGTCGGCGGGGACAATGAGCAGTTCTTC.

The gene calls are TRBV9 and TRBJ2-2; 11 nucleotides agree with TRBD1. CDR3 length equals 16 residues. V gave up 4 bases and J gave up 7 bases; unmatched junction bases: 9. The germline V gene encodes CDR1 SGDLS and CDR2 YYNGEE. In DNA form, the CDR3 reads TGTGCCAGCAGCCCGTCGGGACAGGGGGGGAACGGGGAGCTGTTTTTT. Encoded protein: CASSPSGQGGNGELFF. Variable domain in full (rest from reference TRBV9 and TRBJ2-2): DSGVTQTPKHLITATGQRVTLRCSPRSGDLSVYWYQQSLDQGLQFLIQYYNGEERAKGNILERFSAQQFPDLHSELNLSSLELGDSALYFCASSPSGQGGNGELFFGEGSRLTVL.

The chain carries TRBV2 and TRBJ2-1; D remains unclear. V dropped 7 bases and J dropped 10 bases, with 17 bases sitting between them. The CDR3 covers 13 residues. Germline V CDR1 and CDR2: SNHLY, FYNNEI. CDR3 region: CASTTRPGTEQFF. The CDR3 DNA reads TGTGCCAGCACTACGCGCCCGGGCACGGAGCAGTTCTTC.

This chain's CDR3 is CASSRVAELTDTQYF. The DNA of the CDR3 is TGTGCCAGTAGTCGGGTAGCGGAGCTCACAGATACGCAGTATTTT. The rearrangement uses TRBV19 and TRBJ2-3; TRBD2 is a possible D gene (6 bases). CDR3 length equals 15 residues. Looked up from germline, CDR1 is LNHDA and CDR2 is SQIVND (reference sequence). V gave up 5 bases and J gave up 2 bases, with 14 bases separating them.